These T cell receptor beta chains were read from a single sample in a study of blood T cells in healthy people across ages. TCRdb re-called the 5' RACE reads through MiXCR, storing one row per CDR3 protein. This table has approximately 830,000 distinct CDR3 sequences, around 62% appearing once. The sample comprised blood. The receptors were gathered from a man in his thirties or forties in good health. CDR3s include the opening cysteine and the closing phenylalanine or tryptophan. D genes are given only for firm matches. Size tells how often a clone was seen (once, few, many) or the class of an expanded clone, and some rows leave it out.

abundance	v_gene	j_gene	d_gene	CDR3nt	CDR3aa
.	TRBV12-3/TRBV12-4	TRBJ2-7	.	TGTGCCAGCAGAGAATACTACGAGCAGTACTTC	CASREYYEQYF
few	TRBV20-1	TRBJ2-7	TRBD2	TGCAGTGCTAGAGGGCTAGCGGGGTCCTACGAGCAGTACTTC	CSARGLAGSYEQYF
once	TRBV7-2	TRBJ2-5	.	TGTGCCAGCAGCCAAGGAGACATTCAAGAGACCCAGTACTTC	CASSQGDIQETQYF
.	TRBV27	TRBJ2-7	TRBD1	TGTGCCAGCAGTTTATATCAGGGGGCGGAGCAGTACTTC	CASSLYQGAEQYF
few	TRBV7-2	TRBJ2-6	.	TGTGCCAGCGAAGCCTTCGGCTCTGGGGCCAACGTCCTGACTTTC	CASEAFGSGANVLTF
.	TRBV7-2	TRBJ1-5	TRBD1	TGTGCCAGCAGCTCGGGTAGGACAGGGAGGAGCAATCAGCCCCAGCATTTT	CASSSGRTGRSNQPQHF
.	TRBV27	TRBJ2-4	.	TGTGCCAGCAGTCCCGGAGGGGGCGGTTTGAACATTCAGTACTTC	CASSPGGGGLNIQYF
.	TRBV7-8	TRBJ2-7	TRBD2	TGTGCCAGCAGCTCAGATGCTAGCGGGGGCTACGAGCAGTACTTC	CASSSDASGGYEQYF
.	TRBV15	TRBJ2-1	TRBD2	TGTGCCACCAGCAGCCTAAGACTAGCGGGGGGTCGCGAGCAGTTCTTC	CATSSLRLAGGREQFF
.	TRBV20-1	TRBJ2-1	TRBD2	TGCAGCAGCGGGGGGGATCTCTACAATGAGCAGTTCTTC	CSSGGDLYNEQFF
.	TRBV20-1	TRBJ1-6	.	TGCAGTGCTCCGGTGGGGGCCTCGATAGGATCACCCCTCCACTTT	CSAPVGASIGSPLHF
.	TRBV20-1	TRBJ2-3	.	TGCAGTGCTAGAGACCCGTCCCACGATACGCAGTATTTT	CSARDPSHDTQYF
.	TRBV4-1	TRBJ2-1	.	TGCGCCAGCAGCCAAGAGGGGGTTTGGGGTGAGCAGTTCTTC	CASSQEGVWGEQFF
once	TRBV20-1	TRBJ2-5	.	TGCAGTGCTTCCACGACAGCCCAAGAGACCCAGTACTTC	CSASTTAQETQYF
.	TRBV5-1	TRBJ1-6	.	TGCGCCAGCAGCTTGGTGGTGCTTTCTAGGGATAATTCACCCCTCCACTTT	CASSLVVLSRDNSPLHF
.	TRBV20-1	TRBJ2-7	.	TGCACCCAGGGTACAGGGAACTACGAGCAGTACTTC	CTQGTGNYEQYF
.	TRBV6-2/TRBV6-3	TRBJ1-5	.	TGTGCCAGCAGCCCCGGGGGGGCTAATCAGCCCCAGCATTTT	CASSPGGANQPQHF
.	TRBV20-1	TRBJ2-7	TRBD2	TGCAGTGCTATGGCTCCCGGGGGGTACGAGCAGTACTTC	CSAMAPGGYEQYF
once	TRBV9	TRBJ2-3	.	TGTGCCAGCAGCGTAGCAGGAAATACGCAGTATTTT	CASSVAGNTQYF
.	TRBV7-6	TRBJ2-1	TRBD2	TGTGCCAGCAGCTTAGTCCTCGGGGGGGCGAGAGATGAGCAGTTCTTC	CASSLVLGGARDEQFF
.	TRBV29-1	TRBJ2-1	TRBD1	TGCAGCGTTGAAAAGGGACAGGGGTACAATGAGCAGTTCTTC	CSVEKGQGYNEQFF
.	TRBV5-1	TRBJ2-3	.	TGCGCCAGCAGCTTGGCCATTAGCGGTTACACAGATACGCAGTATTTT	CASSLAISGYTDTQYF
few	TRBV29-1	TRBJ2-7	.	TGCAGCGTTGAGGTAGAAAGAAGGGATGGCGAGCAGTACTTC	CSVEVERRDGEQYF
.	TRBV9	TRBJ2-3	.	TGTGCCAGCAGCGTAGACGGCGGGCGGGGCACAGATACGCAGTATTTT	CASSVDGGRGTDTQYF
once	TRBV20-1	TRBJ2-1	TRBD1	TGCAGTGCTAGTACCCCCGGGACAGGGAGAATGGATGAGCAGTTCTTC	CSASTPGTGRMDEQFF
.	TRBV20-1	TRBJ2-1	.	TGCAGTGCTCCTCGGGGGGACACCTACAATGAGCAGTTCTTC	CSAPRGDTYNEQFF
.	TRBV7-9	TRBJ2-7	.	TGTGCCAGCAGTTTTGGGATCTCCTACGAGCAGTACTTC	CASSFGISYEQYF
.	TRBV6-6	TRBJ1-2	.	TGTGCCAGCAGTTACCCGGGTCGTAACTATGGCTACACCTTC	CASSYPGRNYGYTF
.	TRBV5-5	TRBJ1-2	.	TGTGCCAGCAGCGGCCGACAGACGATCTATAACTATGGCTACACCTTC	CASSGRQTIYNYGYTF
.	TRBV3-1	TRBJ1-2	.	TGTGCCAGCAGCCAAGCAGGGGTGGGCTATGGCTACACCTTC	CASSQAGVGYGYTF
.	TRBV6-1	TRBJ2-1	TRBD1	TGTGCCAGCACCTCTAGGCCCCGGGACAGGGATGAGAATGAGCGGTTCTTC	CASTSRPRDRDENERFF
.	TRBV7-3	TRBJ2-1	.	TGTGCCAGCAGCTCCCTCCCTGGGCAGGGAGGCAACAATGAGCAGTTCTTC	CASSSLPGQGGNNEQFF
.	TRBV10-3	TRBJ2-1	.	TGTGCCTCATCGGCACCCCTCTCCTACAATGAGCAGTTCTTC	CASSAPLSYNEQFF
.	TRBV20-1	TRBJ1-1	TRBD1	TGCAGTGCGCGAAGGGGACAGGGGGTTGAAGCTTTCTTT	CSARRGQGVEAFF
.	TRBV20-1	TRBJ1-6	TRBD1	TGCAGTGCTAGTATTGGACAGGGTAATTCACCCCTCCACTTT	CSASIGQGNSPLHF
few	TRBV12-3/TRBV12-4	TRBJ2-5	.	TGTGCCAGCAGTTTAGCGGGAGGCCAGGGGACCCAGTACTTC	CASSLAGGQGTQYF